Shown below are 26 T cell receptor beta chains from a single sample sequenced in a study of cytomegalovirus exposure and HLA in healthy donors. This PCR relied on a set of 60 Vbeta primers and 13 Jbeta primers. Clones were sequenced by immunoSEQ multiplex PCR, and TCRdb holds only the in-frame ones, with some missing. The repertoire holds tens of thousands of clones, with around 90% as singletons. Sequenced sample: PBMCs. These TCRs come from a man aged 18 to 30 in good health and CMV-seronegative.

The chain couples TRBV18 to TRBJ2-2, with 7 bases matching TRBD1. The V gene end was trimmed by 3 bases and the J gene end by 7 bases; junction bases not matched to a gene: 5. This CDR3 has 14 residues. In germline, CDR1 is KGHSH, CDR2 LQKENI. The CDR3: CASSPDRAIGELFF. In nucleotides, the CDR3 is TGTGCCAGCTCACCTGACAGGGCCATCGGGGAGCTGTTTTTT.

This rearrangement joins TRBV11-2 to TRBJ1-1, with 7 bases aligning to TRBD1. The CDR3 is 15 amino acids. The J segment lost 2 bases and the V segment lost 3 bases, leaving 6 bases of the junction unmatched. Germline CDR1 SGHAT, CDR2 FQNNGV. This CDR3 reads CASSFPTGPNTEAFF. CDR3 nucleotide sequence: TGTGCCAGCAGCTTTCCGACAGGGCCAAACACTGAAGCTTTCTTT.

The V and J genes are TRBV2 and TRBJ2-5; tentative D call: TRBD1 (5 bases). Deletions cut 4 bases from V and 1 base from J, with 7 bases between. The length of the CDR3 is 13 residues. Germline assignment: CDR1 SNHLY and CDR2 FYNNEI. CDR3 residues: CASSVDSQETQYF. The CDR3 coding sequence is TGTGCCAGCAGTGTCGACAGCCAAGAGACCCAGTACTTC.

The gene calls are TRBV5-4 and TRBJ2-2; a possible D gene is TRBD1 (5 bases). The V end was cut by 0 bases, the J end by 3 bases, with 12 bases between. Germline values: CDR1 SGHNT, CDR2 YYREEE (reference sequence). The CDR3 has 16 amino acids. CDR3 region: CASSLARQRDTGELFF. Written as DNA, the CDR3 is TGTGCCAGCAGCTTGGCGAGACAGAGAGACACCGGGGAGCTGTTTTTT.

The V call is TRBV18, the J call TRBJ2-4, with D possibly being TRBD1 (6 bases). The V end lost 3 bases, the J end lost 3 bases, and 12 bases lay between the germline ends. The germline CDR1 and CDR2 sequences are KGHSH and LQKENI. CDR3 length: 15 residues. The CDR3 DNA reads as TGTGCCAGCTCACCGGTCTGGGGGCTCAAAAACATTCAGTACTTC. Its translation: CASSPVWGLKNIQYF.

The V call is TRBV2, the J call TRBJ1-2, with 7 nucleotides matching TRBD1. From germline, CDR1 is SNHLY and CDR2 FYNNEI. The CDR3 totals 13 residues. After removal of 4 bases from V and 4 bases from J, the junction contained 3 bases not matched to a gene. The CDR3 sequence: CASSGTGGYGYTF. In DNA form, the CDR3 reads TGTGCCAGCAGTGGGACAGGAGGCTATGGCTACACCTTC.

This clone has only a few counts. The chain combines TRBV7-2 with TRBJ1-4; 8 nucleotides match TRBD1. Trimming at V came to 4 bases and at J to 3 bases, leaving 1 base not matched to a gene. Germline V lookup: CDR1 SGHTA, CDR2 FQGNSA. The length of the CDR3 is 14 residues. The CDR3 loop reads CASSSRGPNEKLFF. The CDR3 bases are TGTGCCAGCAGCTCCAGGGGGCCTAATGAAAAACTGTTTTTT.

The chain joins TRBV5-4 to TRBJ1-1; the D gene is possibly TRBD1 (5 bases). This CDR3 has 15 residues. V was shortened by 0 bases and J by 5 bases, with 14 bases between the two germline ends. CDR1 is SGHNT and CDR2 is YYREEE in the germline V gene (reference sequence). Written as DNA, the CDR3 is TGTGCCAGCAGCTTGGCGGGGGTCCCGGTGACTGAAGCTTTCTTT. This encodes CASSLAGVPVTEAFF.

The chain joins TRBV28 to TRBJ2-7; TRBD2 matches 13 bases. CDR3 size: 13 residues. In germline, CDR1 is MDHEN, CDR2 SYDVKM. Losses at the gene ends were 9 bases for V and 4 bases for J; bases not matched to a gene: 3. CDR3 nucleotides: TGTGCCAGTGGGACTAGCGGGAAGTACGAGCAGTACTTC. This encodes CASGTSGKYEQYF.

This clone came up once. One junction end disagrees with the germline gene, perhaps due to a read error. This sequence joins TRBV7-7 and TRBJ2-3; 12 nucleotides agree with TRBD2. The CDR3 is made up of 16 amino acids. Germline V CDR1 and CDR2: SSHAT, FNYEAQ (reference sequence). CDR3 in amino acids: CASSQQLAGGPDTQYF. The CDR3, as DNA: TGTGCTAGCAGCCAGCAACTAGCGGGAGGTCCAGATACGCAGTATTTT.

This chain uses TRBV28 with TRBJ2-7, with a tentative D call TRBD2 (5 bases). CDR1 MDHEN and CDR2 SYDVKM come from the germline V gene. The CDR3 consists of 13 residues. The V and J ends lost 2 bases and 7 bases respectively, with 12 bases between them. CDR3 coding DNA: TGTGCCAGCAGTTTAAGTCGGAGCGGAGAGCAGTACTTC. This translates into CASSLSRSGEQYF.

The CDR3 DNA follows: TGTGCCAGCGCACAGGGGGGATATGAAAAACTGTTTTTT. Its protein product is CASAQGGYEKLFF. The rearrangement joins TRBV27 to TRBJ1-4, with 8 bases fitting TRBD1. Trimming removed 8 bases from V and 6 bases from J; junction bases left unmatched: 5. The germline gives CDR1 MNHEY, CDR2 SMNVEV (reference sequence). This CDR3 has 13 amino acids.

V is TRBV5-4 and J is TRBJ1-1; no reliable D call. The CDR3 contains 16 residues. Germline CDR1 SGHNT, CDR2 YYREEE (reference sequence). The V end was cut by 4 bases, the J end by 1 base, with 17 bases between. CDR3 loop: CASSPRQSPPNTEAFF. CDR3 bases: TGTGCCAGCAGCCCGCGCCAATCACCACCGAACACTGAAGCTTTCTTT.

V is TRBV28 and J is TRBJ2-7; D call uncertain. The CDR3 spans 12 residues. Looked up from germline, CDR1 is MDHEN and CDR2 is SYDVKM. The ends were cut back, 3 bases at V and 4 bases at J, with 7 bases in the middle. For the CDR3, the DNA is TGTGCCAGCAGTTTGGGCGATTACGAGCAGTACTTC. This gives the protein CASSLGDYEQYF.

V gene TRBV27 combines with J gene TRBJ1-1; D is ambiguous. Trimming took off 6 bases at V and 0 bases at J, with 14 bases between the two ends. Looked up from germline, CDR1 is MNHEY and CDR2 is SMNVEV (reference sequence). This CDR3 is built from 15 residues. CDR3: CASRAGGPMNTEAFF. DNA for the CDR3: TGTGCCAGCAGGGCGGGCGGCCCCATGAACACTGAAGCTTTCTTT.

The chain couples TRBV28 to TRBJ1-1, with 9 nucleotides matching TRBD1. Germline V lookup: CDR1 MDHEN, CDR2 SYDVKM. This CDR3 is 15 amino acids long. V was clipped by 6 bases and J by 1 base; unmatched bases: 6. The CDR3 region is CASRRDRVRNTEAFF. Written as DNA, the CDR3 is TGTGCCAGCAGGCGGGACAGGGTTCGGAACACTGAAGCTTTCTTT.

This clone was recorded once. The chain is built from TRBV29-1 and TRBJ1-2; TRBD1 matches at 7 bases. Losses at the gene ends were 5 bases for V and 3 bases for J; bases not matched to a gene: 3. Germline CDR1 and CDR2: SQVTM and ANQGSEA. CDR3 length: 12 residues. The CDR3 DNA reads as TGCAGCGTTCTCCAGGGGGACTATGGCTACACCTTC. As protein: CSVLQGDYGYTF.

The chain links TRBV19 to TRBJ1-1; D is possibly TRBD1 (5 bases). The CDR3 runs 14 residues. Trimming stripped 5 bases from V and 0 bases from J, with 10 bases between. Per the germline V gene, CDR1 is LNHDA and CDR2 is SQIVND (reference sequence). The CDR3 DNA reads as TGTGCCAGTAGTTGGTCAGGGCTGAACACTGAAGCTTTCTTT. Amino acids: CASSWSGLNTEAFF.

The chain joins TRBV6-6 to TRBJ1-1, with TRBD1 as a possible D gene (6 bases). V dropped 5 bases and J dropped 6 bases, with 13 bases sitting between them. This CDR3 contains 13 residues. CDR1 MNHNY and CDR2 SVGAGI come from the germline V gene (reference sequence). CDR3 sequence (DNA): TGTGCCAGCAGTCTCAAGGGGGTGCCTGAAGCTTTCTTT. It is translated as CASSLKGVPEAFF.

This sequence joins TRBV7-9 and TRBJ2-3, with a possible D match to TRBD2 (7 bases). Per germline, CDR1 SEHNR and CDR2 FQNEAQ (reference sequence). Trimming took off 5 bases at V and 6 bases at J, with 18 bases between the two ends. The CDR3 runs 15 residues. The CDR3 DNA reads TGTGCCAGCAGCACCCGGGAGAGGGGGGGGGATACGCAGTATTTT. Translation gives CASSTRERGGDTQYF.

The chain recombines TRBV6-6 with TRBJ1-5; the match to TRBD1 covers 7 bases. V shed 5 bases, J shed 2 bases, and the junction held 0 bases outside the gene matches. Germline lookup yields CDR1 MNHNY and CDR2 SVGAGI (reference sequence). The CDR3 length is 13 residues. The CDR3 protein is CASSGTGNQPQHF. The CDR3 DNA reads as TGTGCCAGCAGTGGGACAGGCAATCAGCCCCAGCATTTT.

The J gene is TRBJ1-4, the V gene TRBV13; D is possibly TRBD1 (6 bases). Trimming removed 0 bases at V and 5 bases at J, with 13 bases between. This CDR3 region has 16 residues. Germline-derived CDR1 and CDR2 are PRHDT and FYEKMQ (reference sequence). CDR3 amino acids: CASSLGAQGRNEKLFF. CDR3 DNA sequence: TGTGCCAGCAGCTTAGGGGCCCAGGGGCGAAATGAAAAACTGTTTTTT.

The DNA for the CDR3 is TGTGCCAGCAGCTCACCGACTAGCAACAATGAGCAGTTCTTC. Its translation is CASSSPTSNNEQFF. The chain couples TRBV11-2 to TRBJ2-1; 7 bases are shared with TRBD2. This CDR3 contains 14 residues. V gave up 4 bases and J gave up 5 bases; unmatched junction bases: 5. Germline loops: CDR1 SGHAT, CDR2 FQNNGV.

The chain recombines TRBV28 with TRBJ1-5; TRBD1 matches at 7 bases. J was trimmed by 4 bases and V by 4 bases; bases with no gene match: 10. This CDR3 comprises 16 residues. Germline lookup yields CDR1 MDHEN and CDR2 SYDVKM. Here the CDR3 DNA reads TGTGCCAGCAGTTCGCCAGAGGGACAGAATAATCAGCCCCAGCATTTT. This codes for CASSSPEGQNNQPQHF.

This clone was seen once. CDR3 region: CASSFLAGNRNEQFF. DNA of the CDR3: TGTGCCAGCAGCTTTCTAGCGGGAAATCGGAATGAGCAGTTCTTC. The chain joins TRBV11-2 to TRBJ2-1; 9 positions match TRBD2. The germline V gene has CDR1 SGHAT and CDR2 FQNNGV. Trimming removed 3 bases from V and 7 bases from J; junction bases left unmatched: 7. The CDR3 runs to 15 residues.

The sample holds one count of this clone. CDR3 bases: TGTGCCAGCAGCCCATGGGCCCGGGAGGGCACAGATACGCAGTATTTT. It is translated as CASSPWAREGTDTQYF. The gene calls are TRBV9 and TRBJ2-3; 7 bases line up with TRBD2. Germline V lookup: CDR1 SGDLS, CDR2 YYNGEE. The CDR3 consists of 16 residues. V lost 4 bases, J lost 1 base, and 9 bases stayed unmatched.